A single sample gave rise to the 20 T cell receptor beta chains below, sequenced in a study of beta chain features in type 1 diabetes. Reverse transcription of all isolated RNA meant that expressed TCRB transcripts were sequenced. Clones were read by immunoSEQ multiplex PCR, and TCRdb kept only the in-frame ones, dropping some. The sample lists hundreds of thousands of clones; roughly 15% were seen once. Sequencing input: naive CD4+ T cells from blood. The receptors stem from a woman in her late teens or twenties in good health.

This clone was seen more than once but under ten times. The J gene is TRBJ1-3, the V gene TRBV7-9; D is ambiguous. V gave up 6 bases and J gave up 3 bases, with 12 bases separating them. This CDR3 spans 14 amino acids. Germline-derived CDR1 and CDR2 are SEHNR and FQNEAQ (reference sequence). CDR3 loop: CASRDDTVGNTIYF. The DNA for the CDR3 is TGTGCCAGCAGAGACGACACCGTTGGAAACACCATATATTTT.

This clone was picked up a small number of times. The J gene is TRBJ2-1, the V gene TRBV4-2, with 11 bases aligning to TRBD2. Germline trimming cut 4 bases from V and 0 bases from J; bases unmatched to any gene: 8. The germline V gene has CDR1 LGHNA and CDR2 YNFKEQ. The CDR3 is 18 amino acids. Here the CDR3 reads CASSPRDSGRASYNEQFF. In nucleotides, the CDR3 is TGTGCCAGCAGCCCGAGGGATAGCGGGAGGGCCTCCTACAATGAGCAGTTCTTC.

This chain links TRBV9 with TRBJ2-2; D not resolved. V was clipped by 3 bases and J by 0 bases, with 3 bases between them. Germline assignment: CDR1 SGDLS and CDR2 YYNGEE. The CDR3 has 13 residues. CDR3 nucleotide sequence: TGTGCCAGCAGCGCAACGAACACCGGGGAGCTGTTTTTT. It encodes CASSATNTGELFF.

Only a few counts were recorded for this clone. The chain couples TRBV7-2 to TRBJ2-1; no reliable D call. Per germline, CDR1 SGHTA and CDR2 FQGNSA. The germline V and J ends were trimmed by 5 bases and 5 bases, with 13 bases remaining between them. This CDR3 is 14 amino acids long. Here the CDR3 reads CASSPSHWNNEQFF. The CDR3 DNA follows: TGTGCCAGCAGCCCCTCCCACTGGAACAATGAGCAGTTCTTC.

This chain links TRBV4-2 with TRBJ1-5, with TRBD1 matching 7 bases. Germline assignment: CDR1 LGHNA and CDR2 YNFKEQ. J gave up 1 base and V 5 bases, and 8 bases lay outside the gene matches. CDR3 length equals 16 residues. CDR3 bases: TGTGCCAGCAGCAGGGGTGAGGGGGCCAGCAATCAGCCCCAGCATTTT. Residues: CASSRGEGASNQPQHF.

This clone was seen only a few times. The chain employs TRBV15 and TRBJ2-3; D tentatively reads TRBD1 or TRBD2 (5 bases each). Trimming took off 3 bases at V and 2 bases at J, with 6 bases between the two ends. Germline values: CDR1 LNHNV, CDR2 YYDKDF (reference sequence). CDR3 length: 13 residues. The CDR3 DNA sequence: TGTGCCACCAGCAGGGGGGTCACAGATACGCAGTATTTT. Translating gives CATSRGVTDTQYF.

This clone was observed a handful of times. This chain links TRBV9 with TRBJ1-1; the match to TRBD1 covers 8 bases. The germline gives CDR1 SGDLS, CDR2 YYNGEE. The CDR3 runs 15 residues. The ends lost 4 bases at V and 5 bases at J; junction bases unmatched: 10. The CDR3 DNA is TGTGCCAGCAGCCCCCAGGGGGCTGGGGTTACTGAAGCTTTCTTT. Protein: CASSPQGAGVTEAFF. The whole variable domain, remainder taken from reference TRBV9 and TRBJ1-1, is DSGVTQTPKHLITATGQRVTLRCSPRSGDLSVYWYQQSLDQGLQFLIQYYNGEERAKGNILERFSAQQFPDLHSELNLSSLELGDSALYFCASSPQGAGVTEAFFGQGTRLTVV.

This clone was found once. V usage is TRBV6-5 and J usage is TRBJ1-2, with 9 bases identical to TRBD1. The CDR3 is 16 residues long. V lost 4 bases to trimming and J lost 2 bases; unmatched junction nucleotides: 8. CDR1 is MNHEY and CDR2 is SVGAGI in the germline V gene. In DNA form, the CDR3 reads TGTGCCAGCAGTTTTCCTCCGGGACAGGGCAACTATGGCTACACCTTC. It encodes CASSFPPGQGNYGYTF.

V is TRBV4-2 and J is TRBJ2-3; 7 bases line up with TRBD2. Trimming took 2 bases from V and 2 from J; bases not matched to a gene: 1. CDR3 size: 14 residues. Germline assignment: CDR1 LGHNA and CDR2 YNFKEQ. The CDR3 region is CASSQLADTDTQYF. CDR3 nucleotide sequence: TGTGCCAGCAGCCAACTAGCGGACACAGATACGCAGTATTTT.

This clone showed up just a few times. The rearrangement joins TRBV5-1 to TRBJ2-1; D is ambiguous. This CDR3 contains 12 residues. V lost 3 bases, J lost 8 bases, and 9 bases lay in between. Per the germline V gene, CDR1 is SGHRS and CDR2 is YFSETQ. The CDR3 DNA is TGCGCCAGCAGCTCGAGGTTCCATGAGCAGTTCTTC. Translated, it gives CASSSRFHEQFF.

A remark on this clone: At the DNA level, this CDR3 is encoded by other sequences in the same sample as well. V is TRBV5-1 and J is TRBJ2-7; 7 nucleotides line up with TRBD2. The CDR3 runs 14 residues. Germline-derived CDR1 and CDR2 are SGHRS and YFSETQ. With 4 bases clipped from V and 0 bases from J, the junction kept 4 bases outside the gene matches. In nucleotides, the CDR3 is TGCGCCAGCAGCCTGGGACTATCCTCCTACGAGCAGTACTTC. It translates to CASSLGLSSYEQYF.

This chain joins TRBV18 and TRBJ2-7; 7 bases match TRBD2. Germline CDR1 KGHSH, CDR2 LQKENI. This CDR3 contains 13 residues. J was trimmed by 4 bases and V by 8 bases; bases with no gene match: 8. CDR3 in amino acids: CASAAPRGYEQYF. CDR3 coding DNA: TGTGCCAGCGCCGCTCCGCGGGGGTACGAGCAGTACTTC.

This clone was observed a handful of times. The chain couples TRBV18 to TRBJ2-7; TRBD2 is a possible D gene (6 bases). Germline V gene sequence: CDR1 KGHSH, CDR2 LQKENI. The V end was cut by 2 bases, the J end by 2 bases, with 19 bases between. The CDR3 runs 17 residues. The CDR3 reads CASSPDSYGGGAYEQYF. CDR3 DNA: TGTGCCAGCTCACCAGATTCATATGGGGGAGGTGCCTACGAGCAGTACTTC.

This sequence joins TRBV14 and TRBJ2-5; D possibly corresponds to TRBD2 (5 bases). V was cut by 5 bases and J by 4 bases, with 14 bases left in between. Germline loops: CDR1 SGHDN, CDR2 FVKESK. This CDR3 is 14 amino acids long. The CDR3 here is CASSNLLRGETQYF. The CDR3 bases are TGTGCCAGCAGCAATCTTCTCCGGGGAGAGACCCAGTACTTC.

This sequence joins TRBV11-3 and TRBJ2-1, with TRBD2 matching over 15 bases. Germline CDR1 SGHNT, CDR2 YENEEA. The ends lost 2 bases at V and 9 bases at J; junction bases unmatched: 5. The CDR3 length is 16 residues. CDR3 sequence (DNA): TGTGCCAGCAGCTTAACTCCGGGACTAGCGGGAGGTGAGCAGTTCTTC. It translates to CASSLTPGLAGGEQFF.

This chain links TRBV28 with TRBJ1-5; TRBD1 matches 10 bases. CDR1 and CDR2 (germline): MDHEN, SYDVKM. Unmatched junction bases numbered 10, after V lost 6 bases and J lost 5 bases. The CDR3 has 16 residues. The DNA of the CDR3 is TGTGCCAGCAGCTATCTTGGACAGGGGGGTCATCAGCCCCAGCATTTT. Encoded protein: CASSYLGQGGHQPQHF.

The CDR3 DNA reads TGTGCCAGCAGCATAGTAGCGGGATTGGGGACCCAGTACTTC. Its translation is CASSIVAGLGTQYF. This chain links TRBV7-8 with TRBJ2-5, with 8 bases matching TRBD2. V lost 5 bases to trimming and J lost 7 bases; unmatched junction nucleotides: 9. Germline V gives CDR1 SGHVS, CDR2 FQNEAQ. The CDR3 covers 14 residues.

This clone has more than one count but fewer than ten. The CDR3 loop reads CASSAGQGGETQYF. The CDR3 DNA follows: TGCGCCAGCAGCGCCGGACAGGGTGGAGAGACCCAGTACTTC. The rearrangement links TRBV5-1 to TRBJ2-5; 8 bases align to TRBD1. The CDR3 spans 14 residues. V shed 4 bases and J 4 bases; nucleotides not matched to a gene: 6. The germline gives CDR1 SGHRS, CDR2 YFSETQ.

The chain is built from TRBV7-6 and TRBJ2-2; no clear D. This CDR3 is built from 13 residues. Deletions cut 5 bases from V and 7 bases from J, with 11 bases between. Germline V CDR1 and CDR2: SGHVS, FNYEAQ. CDR3 amino acids: CASSPRSVGELFF. In DNA, the CDR3 is TGTGCCAGCAGCCCCCGGTCAGTCGGGGAGCTGTTTTTT.

The rearrangement joins TRBV7-2 to TRBJ2-7, with TRBD2 identical over 8 bases. The V gene's germline CDR1 is SGHTA and CDR2 FQGNSA. The CDR3 loop spans 14 amino acids. Germline trimming cut 5 bases from V and 0 bases from J; bases unmatched to any gene: 3. This CDR3 is CASSTGTSSYEQYF. The CDR3 bases are TGTGCCAGCAGCACCGGGACTAGCTCCTACGAGCAGTACTTC.